These 20 T cell receptor beta chains originate from one sample sequenced in a study of CXCR3-negative and CXCR3-positive naive CD8 T cells. Each TRB cDNA library was prepared by 5' RACE (with UMI labels). No DNA is given; TCRdb re-called the 5' RACE reads and lists each CDR3 protein once. Recorded here are 100,000 or so distinct CDR3 sequences; the top ten clones represent around 0.36%. These receptors are not linked to any known antigen. Study findings and constraints: The study found more hydrophobic TRB CDR3s in CXCR3-positive naive cells than in CXCR3-negative naive cells.

The sample comprised naive CXCR3+ CD8+ T cells from blood. Subset in this sample: CD45RO-CCR7+CD27+CD95- naive CD8+ T cells expressing CXCR3 (TNR3+). All receptors derive from a human donor in good health. Some clones in this sample may be carry-over from other donors' samples.

V and J are TRBV10-3 and TRBJ2-1; the TCRdb call, TRBD1, lacks DNA for checking. Germline lookup yields CDR1 ENHRY and CDR2 SYGVKD. The CDR3 totals 12 residues. The CDR3 is CAIRTAFNEQFF.

The V call is TRBV14, the J call TRBJ2-2; TCRdb picks TRBD2, but there is no DNA to check that call. The CDR3 totals 18 residues. Per germline, CDR1 SGHDN and CDR2 FVKESK. This chain's CDR3 is CASSQDRLAGVMAGELFF.

This chain connects TRBV27 to TRBJ2-1; TCRdb returns TRBD2, unconfirmable since there is no DNA. The CDR3 contains 20 residues. In germline, CDR1 is MNHEY, CDR2 SMNVEV (reference sequence). The CDR3 protein is CASSAKPGLAAANSYNEQFF.

CDR3 protein: CSVELVKGSSSYEQYF. The chain joins TRBV29-1 to TRBJ2-7; TCRdb's D call of TRBD1 is untestable without DNA. Germline V gene lookup returns CDR1 SQVTM and CDR2 ANQGSEA. The CDR3 length is 16 residues.

The genes are TRBV6-2 or TRBV6-3 and TRBJ2-3. The CDR3 spans 12 residues. CDR1 and CDR2 (germline): MNHEY, SVGEGT. The CDR3 loop reads CASSYLGDTQYF.

This rearrangement joins TRBV29-1 to TRBJ2-7; absent DNA, TCRdb's TRBD1 call cannot be checked. Germline values: CDR1 SQVTM, CDR2 ANQGSEA. The CDR3 runs 15 residues. This CDR3 reads CSVRFPVGTGFEQYF.

This rearrangement joins TRBV6-6 to TRBJ2-7. CDR3 length: 11 amino acids. The germline V gene encodes CDR1 MNHNY and CDR2 SVGAGI (reference sequence). The CDR3 loop reads CASSYGREQYF.

The chain links TRBV4-2 to TRBJ2-3; the TRBD1 assignment by TCRdb is unverifiable without DNA. The V gene's germline CDR1 is LGHNA and CDR2 YNFKEQ. The CDR3 runs 15 residues. The CDR3 here is CASSQDRGRPDTQYF.

The CDR3 loop reads CASSLVRDGGNTGELFF. The chain is built from TRBV7-8 and TRBJ2-2; checking the TCRdb D call of TRBD1 is not possible without DNA. The CDR3 is 17 amino acids. The germline V gene encodes CDR1 SGHVS and CDR2 FQNEAQ.

The chain recombines TRBV5-6 with TRBJ2-5; TCRdb calls TRBD1, which cannot be checked without DNA. CDR3 length: 13 residues. The germline CDR1 and CDR2 sequences are SGHDT and YYEEEE. CDR3 loop: CASSSRTVETQYF.

The chain employs TRBV29-1 and TRBJ1-1; TCRdb's assignment of TRBD1 cannot be checked, as there is no DNA. The CDR3 totals 11 residues. Germline CDR1 and CDR2: SQVTM and ANQGSEA. This CDR3 is CSVGRGTEAFF.

The chain employs TRBV2 and TRBJ2-1; TCRdb picks TRBD2, but there is no DNA to check that call. The CDR3 runs 15 residues. The germline V gene encodes CDR1 SNHLY and CDR2 FYNNEI. The CDR3 here is CASSGTSGSKGEQFF.

CDR3 protein: CASSLAKDYEQYF. The V and J genes are TRBV7-6 and TRBJ2-7. The CDR3 has 13 residues. Germline V gives CDR1 SGHVS, CDR2 FNYEAQ.

CDR3 region: CASSQREAAYNEQFF. The rearrangement links TRBV3-1 to TRBJ2-1. Per the germline V gene, CDR1 is LGHDT and CDR2 is YNNKEL (reference sequence). This CDR3 is 15 amino acids long.

This sequence joins TRBV10-3 and TRBJ1-5; TCRdb outputs TRBD1, but without DNA this stays unchecked. The germline gives CDR1 ENHRY, CDR2 SYGVKD. This CDR3 is built from 16 residues. CDR3: CAISESLGDSNQPQHF.

This chain connects TRBV7-9 to TRBJ2-7; TCRdb gives TRBD1 as the D gene, but with no DNA this cannot be confirmed. The CDR3 loop spans 14 amino acids. The germline V gene encodes CDR1 SEHNR and CDR2 FQNEAQ (reference sequence). Here the CDR3 reads CASSAGPSSYEQYF.

The chain couples TRBV7-3 to TRBJ2-3; the D call of TRBD2 rests on TCRdb alone, since no DNA is present to check it. The germline gives CDR1 SGHTA, CDR2 FQGTGA. The CDR3 length is 15 residues. The CDR3 reads CASSSAGASTDTQYF.

The CDR3 region is CASSFGTADYGYTF. The chain employs TRBV7-8 and TRBJ1-2; the D call from TCRdb, TRBD1, cannot be confirmed without DNA. This CDR3 is 14 amino acids long. CDR1 and CDR2 (germline): SGHVS, FQNEAQ.

The chain has TRBV7-9 and TRBJ2-7; as DNA is missing, the TRBD1 call by TCRdb cannot be tested. CDR1 and CDR2 from the germline V gene are SEHNR and FQNEAQ (reference sequence). The CDR3 loop spans 16 amino acids. The CDR3 region is CASSLPPGQGTYEQYF.

The rearrangement uses TRBV28 and TRBJ2-3; checking the TCRdb D call of TRBD1 is not possible without DNA. The germline V gene encodes CDR1 MDHEN and CDR2 SYDVKM. This CDR3 comprises 17 residues. CDR3 loop: CASSSGTGGFGSDTQYF.